This TCR beta chain was profiled in a study of T-cell reconstitution after alpha-beta-depleted transplantation in children. J gave up 2 bases and V 5 bases, and 4 bases lay outside the gene matches. The germline gives CDR1 SGHKS, CDR2 YYEKEE (reference sequence). This CDR3 has 13 residues. This clonotype was recorded many times. Unique molecular identifiers were used in preparing the TCRbeta library. TCRdb redid the calling of the PCR reads with MiXCR, one entry per CDR3 protein. Among 350,000 to 500,000 distinct CDR3 sequences listed, 43% were seen once. The rearrangement links TRBV5-5 to TRBJ2-7; 7 bases map to TRBD1. The input for sequencing was PBMCs, taken before TCRalphabeta/CD19-depleted stem cell transplant. The TCR originated in a girl aged 2 to 10 with aplastic anemia, due to receive a stem cell transplant. This chain's CDR3 is CASSYRGAYEQYF. The CDR3 DNA is TGTGCCAGCAGTTACAGGGGCGCCTACGAGCAGTACTTC.